This entry lists 13 T cell receptor beta chains sequenced from one sample in a study of low-dose radiotherapy and immunotherapy resistance in tumors. Priming of first-strand cDNA relied on TRAV- and TRBV-specific primers (covering alpha and beta chains). TCRs were amplified for 15 to 25 PCR cycles with a constant-region primer and V-primer adapter. TCRdb re-called the reads through MiXCR, storing one row per CDR3 protein. The table has over 14,000 distinct CDR3 sequences, roughly 52% seen once; the top ten hold roughly 4%. The receptors here all came from a human donor with advanced metastatic prostate, ovarian, gallbladder or colorectal cancer (not recorded which). This table probably holds off-target reads from a library built for another chain.

The chain combines TRBV29-1 with TRBJ2-3; D is perhaps TRBD1 or TRBD2 (5 bases each). V lost 6 bases and J lost 2, with 18 bases in between. This CDR3 has 15 amino acids. CDR1 and CDR2 (germline): SQVTM, ANQGSEA. CDR3 nucleotide sequence: TGCAGCGTGATCGGGGCGGATATGGCCACAGATACGCAGTATTTT. Amino acid sequence: CSVIGADMATDTQYF.

This chain links TRBV12-5 with TRBJ1-2; D remains ambiguous. V lost 3 bases and J lost 8, with 13 bases in between. CDR3 length: 13 amino acids. CDR1 and CDR2 from the germline V gene are LGHNT and FRNRAP. This CDR3 is CASGFPTGIGYTF. The DNA for the CDR3 is TGTGCTAGTGGTTTCCCCACGGGGATCGGCTACACCTTC.

This clonotype was detected only a few times. V usage is TRBV5-6 and J usage is TRBJ2-5; D is unresolved. Looked up from germline, CDR1 is SGHDT and CDR2 is YYEEEE. The CDR3 spans 14 residues. Trimming stripped 1 base from V and 0 bases from J, with 7 bases between. CDR3 nucleotides: TGTGCCAGCAGCTTGCTGGCGAACCAAGAGACCCAGTACTTC. The encoded protein is CASSLLANQETQYF.

For this clonotype: At one boundary the junction diverges from the germline segment, which might be a read error. This chain links TRBV14 with TRBJ2-7, with D possibly being TRBD2 (5 bases). The germline CDR1 and CDR2 sequences are SGHDN and FVKESK. CDR3 size: 14 residues. This CDR3 reads CVSSQVGGTGEQYF. In nucleotides, the CDR3 is TGTGTCAGCAGCCAAGTAGGAGGTACCGGCGAGCAGTACTTC.

This chain links TRBV23-1 with TRBJ2-2, with D unclear. TRBV23-1 has ORF status, its function being uncertain. V gave up 4 bases and J gave up 3 bases, with 15 bases separating them. The CDR3 length is 16 residues. DNA of the CDR3: TGCGCCAGCAGTCCTTCTCCGGTACCCCACACCGGGGAGCTGTTTTTT. This codes for CASSPSPVPHTGELFF.

The CDR3 reads CASSLLSGTLSSYEQYF. The CDR3 DNA is TGTGCCAGCAGCCTACTCTCCGGGACCCTCAGCTCCTACGAGCAGTACTTC. This sequence joins TRBV14 and TRBJ2-7; D may match TRBD1 or TRBD2 (5 bases each). From germline, CDR1 is SGHDN and CDR2 FVKESK. The V end lost 4 bases, the J end lost 0 bases, and 19 bases lay between the germline ends. This CDR3 spans 17 amino acids.

The chain's CDR3 is CASSYVTSGPEQYF. CDR3 nucleotide sequence: TGTGCCAGCAGTTACGTGACTAGCGGCCCCGAGCAGTACTTC. This chain uses TRBV6-6 with TRBJ2-7, with 9 bases matching TRBD2. CDR3 length: 14 amino acids. Germline loops: CDR1 MNHNY, CDR2 SVGAGI (reference sequence). The V and J ends lost 2 bases and 6 bases, in that order; junction bases with no gene match: 5.

The chain employs TRBV18 and TRBJ2-7; 10 positions match TRBD1. V lost 0 bases and J lost 4; bases outside the gene matches: 3. The CDR3 runs to 15 residues. Germline CDR1 is KGHSH and CDR2 is LQKENI. The CDR3 bases are TGTGCCAGCTCACCACCGGGACAGGGGATGTACGAGCAGTACTTC. Protein product: CASSPPGQGMYEQYF.

The sample holds a few counts of this clonotype. This CDR3 is CASSQEFGIWQFF. The CDR3 DNA reads as TGCGCCAGCAGCCAAGAGTTCGGAATTTGGCAGTTCTTC. The chain links TRBV4-1 to TRBJ2-1; the D is unclear. The CDR3 covers 13 residues. Germline values: CDR1 MGHRA, CDR2 YSYEKL. The V gene lost 0 bases and the J gene lost 12 bases, with 12 bases spanning the gap.

The V and J genes are TRBV2 and TRBJ1-1; D unclear. Germline lookup yields CDR1 SNHLY and CDR2 FYNNEI. The CDR3 loop spans 12 amino acids. Trimming shortened V by 8 bases and J by 7 bases, and 14 bases separated the two germline ends. The CDR3 DNA reads TGTGCCAGCGAACCTTCGGAAGGTGAAGCTTTCTTT. As protein: CASEPSEGEAFF.

Details on this clonotype: This likely comes from a read error, as the CDR3 has no conserved phenylalanine or tryptophan at its end. The chain is built from TRBV5-1 and TRBJ2-6, with D uncertain. Trimming took 0 bases from V and 2 from J, leaving 3 bases between them. The germline V gene encodes CDR1 SGHRS and CDR2 YFSETQ. CDR3 length: 14 residues. CDR3 residues: CASSLGAGANVLTL. CDR3 coding DNA: TGCGCCAGCAGCTTGGGGGCTGGGGCCAACGTCCTGACTCTC.

Judged by abundance, this clonotype is medium-sized (0.01 to 0.1%). The chain combines TRBV6-6 with TRBJ2-5; D uncertain. This CDR3 spans 14 amino acids. V dropped 7 bases and J dropped 5 bases, with 17 bases sitting between them. Germline V lookup: CDR1 MNHNY, CDR2 SVGAGI (reference sequence). The CDR3 nucleotides are TGTGCCAGCACCCCCGTGAGCGCAGCGGAGACCCAGTACTTC. Its translation is CASTPVSAAETQYF.

This chain connects TRBV28 to TRBJ1-1, with TRBD1 as a possible D gene (6 bases). V was shortened by 6 bases and J by 3 bases, with 20 bases between the two germline ends. The CDR3 is made up of 16 amino acids. Germline V gene sequence: CDR1 MDHEN, CDR2 SYDVKM. CDR3 in amino acids: CASSHGAGVADTEAFF. The CDR3 DNA sequence: TGTGCCAGCAGCCACGGGGCAGGGGTAGCGGACACTGAAGCTTTCTTT.